This T cell receptor beta chain was sequenced during a study of blood T cell repertoires in COVID-19. The CDR3 runs to 18 residues. CDR1 SGHRS and CDR2 YFSETQ come from the germline V gene. J was trimmed by 3 bases and V by 4 bases; bases with no gene match: 17. Profiling relied on immunoSEQ multiplex PCR, and the TCRdb table lists in-frame clones only, not all of them. This table holds a few hundred thousand clones, roughly 88% found once. Sequencing was carried out using peripheral blood. V gene TRBV5-1 combines with J gene TRBJ2-3; 7 bases align to TRBD2. The TCR was taken from a woman in her 30s with active or convalescent COVID-19. CDR3 sequence reads: CASSPRMVLRGITDTQYF. The CDR3 nucleotides read TGCGCCAGCAGCCCCCGGATGGTCTTGCGGGGGATTACAGATACGCAGTATTTT.